A selection of T cell receptor beta chains follows, all from one sample in a study of T cells in Graves' hyperthyroidism and ophthalmopathy. Each CDR3 protein gets one entry after TCRdb re-called the multiplex PCR reads with MiXCR. Counted here are 500,000 or so distinct CDR3 sequences, approximately 16% occurring once; the ten biggest clones make up 29%. Sequenced sample: blood. The receptors were gathered from a woman in her twenties or thirties with Graves' ophthalmopathy. The CDR3 runs from the conserved cysteine through the conserved F or W. D genes are given only for firm matches. Where a row states a size, it is once, few, many or the class of an expanded clone; other rows omit it.

v_gene	j_gene	abundance	d_gene	CDR3aa	CDR3nt
TRBV7-8	TRBJ1-5	few	.	CASSRWAAEQALNQPQHF	TGTGCCAGCAGCCGCTGGGCTGCCGAACAGGCCCTAAATCAGCCCCAGCATTTT
TRBV4-3	TRBJ2-1	.	TRBD1	CASSQDADRRYNEQFF	TGCGCCAGCAGCCAAGATGCGGACAGGAGGTACAATGAGCAGTTCTTC
TRBV2	TRBJ1-2	.	TRBD1	CASSERGTAGGYTF	TGTGCCAGCAGTGAAAGGGGGACAGCTGGGGGCTACACCTTC
TRBV15	TRBJ1-5	few	.	CATSRAPKGDQPQHF	TGTGCCACCAGCAGAGCCCCCAAGGGTGATCAGCCCCAGCATTTT
TRBV7-2	TRBJ2-7	many	TRBD2	CASSQSRLAGGFGEQYF	TGTGCCAGCAGCCAAAGTAGACTAGCGGGAGGGTTCGGCGAGCAGTACTTC
TRBV5-1	TRBJ2-7	.	.	CASSLGATGPEVRVVYEQYF	TGCGCCAGCAGCTTGGGTGCTACAGGGCCGGAGGTCCGGGTGGTGTACGAGCAGTACTTC
TRBV4-2	TRBJ2-7	.	TRBD2	CASSPGTSGIAMAYEQYF	TGTGCCAGCAGCCCCGGGACTAGCGGGATTGCGATGGCCTACGAGCAGTACTTC
TRBV29-1	TRBJ2-7	many	TRBD2	CSAGGDGNYEQYF	TGCAGCGCCGGGGGGGACGGCAACTACGAGCAGTACTTC
TRBV28	TRBJ2-1	many	TRBD1	CASRPDLRDSHNEQFF	TGTGCCAGCAGACCCGACTTAAGGGACAGCCACAATGAGCAGTTCTTC
TRBV30	TRBJ2-7	many	.	CAWRRGPATYEQYF	TGTGCCTGGAGACGGGGACCTGCTACCTACGAGCAGTACTTC
TRBV29-1	TRBJ2-1	many	TRBD2	CSVSGGLAGEREQFF	TGCAGCGTGAGCGGCGGACTAGCGGGAGAAAGGGAGCAGTTCTTC
TRBV27	TRBJ2-1	many	.	CASSMTGTGNEQFF	TGTGCCAGCAGCATGACCGGGACGGGCAATGAGCAGTTCTTC
TRBV4-3	TRBJ1-6	few	.	CASSLWGGENSPLHF	TGCGCCAGCAGCCTGTGGGGGGGGGAAAATTCACCCCTCCACTTT
TRBV7-3	TRBJ2-7	many	.	CASSLGDDPYEQYF	TGTGCCAGCAGCTTAGGAGATGATCCCTACGAGCAGTACTTC
TRBV6-1	TRBJ2-1	.	TRBD1	CASRTQGVYNEQFF	TGTGCCAGCAGGACGCAGGGGGTGTACAATGAGCAGTTCTTC
TRBV20-1	TRBJ2-3	.	TRBD1	CSGFATGLTDTQYF	TGCAGTGGGTTCGCGACAGGGCTCACAGATACGCAGTATTTT
TRBV12-3/TRBV12-4	TRBJ2-1	.	TRBD1	CASSSTGGTYNEQFF	TGTGCCAGCAGCTCCACAGGGGGCACCTACAATGAGCAGTTCTTC
TRBV19	TRBJ2-2	few	TRBD2	CASSIRGLAETFTGELFF	TGTGCCAGTAGTATTAGGGGACTAGCGGAAACATTCACCGGGGAGCTGTTTTTT
TRBV6-1	TRBJ2-5	.	.	CASSEEELLGRGTQYF	TGTGCCAGCAGTGAAGAAGAGTTATTGGGACGGGGGACCCAGTACTTC
TRBV29-1	TRBJ2-7	many	.	CSVADYEQYF	TGCAGCGTTGCCGACTACGAGCAGTACTTC
TRBV7-9	TRBJ2-7	many	.	CASSLRVLEQYF	TGTGCCAGCAGCTTACGGGTTCTCGAGCAGTACTTC
TRBV20-1	TRBJ2-2	few	.	CSAGRNTGELFF	TGCAGTGCTGGGAGGAACACCGGGGAGCTGTTTTTT
TRBV20-1	TRBJ1-1	.	.	CSARERGGMNTEAFF	TGCAGTGCTAGAGAAAGGGGGGGCATGAACACTGAAGCTTTCTTT
TRBV4-3	TRBJ2-7	few	.	CASSQGFFPPGRYSYEQYF	TGCGCCAGCAGCCAAGGGTTCTTCCCACCGGGACGTTATTCCTACGAGCAGTACTTC
TRBV6-2/TRBV6-3	TRBJ2-1	few	.	CASSYRSGGGSYNEQFF	TGTGCCAGCAGTTACCGCTCAGGCGGAGGCTCCTACAATGAGCAGTTCTTC
TRBV12-3/TRBV12-4	TRBJ2-3	.	.	CASSPWGRGGTDTQYF	TGTGCCAGCAGCCCATGGGGCAGGGGGGGCACAGATACGCAGTATTTT